One sample yielded the 8 T cell receptor beta chains listed below, sequenced in a study of STAT5B mutations in CD4+ large granular lymphocyte leukemia. Sequencing was performed with immunoSEQ multiplex PCR; in TCRdb, only in-frame clones are kept and a portion is missing. The sample lists around 37,000 clones; more than 70% were seen once. The sequenced sample consisted of CD4+ T cells from blood buffy coats. All receptors derive from a human donor in good health.

This rearrangement joins TRBV9 to TRBJ2-7, with no clear D. The germline V gene encodes CDR1 SGDLS and CDR2 YYNGEE. The CDR3 spans 16 residues. Trimming took off 4 bases at V and 0 bases at J, with 17 bases between the two ends. The CDR3 nucleotides read TGTGCCAGCAGCCCCCGTTTGAGCGACCGCTCCTACGAGCAGTACTTC. Translated: CASSPRLSDRSYEQYF.

The chain carries TRBV27 and TRBJ2-3, with TRBD2 identical over 10 bases. V shed 2 bases, J shed 3 bases, and the junction held 8 bases outside the gene matches. Per the germline V gene, CDR1 is MNHEY and CDR2 is SMNVEV (reference sequence). The CDR3 extends over 17 amino acids. Here the CDR3 DNA reads TGTGCCAGCAGTTTACCCCCCCTAGCGGGAGTTACAGATACGCAGTATTTT. Protein sequence: CASSLPPLAGVTDTQYF.

V is TRBV6-6 and J is TRBJ2-5; 10 positions match TRBD1. V dropped 5 bases and J dropped 5; count of bases not matched to a gene: 8. The CDR3 loop spans 15 amino acids. CDR1 is MNHNY, CDR2 SVGAGI, per germline (reference sequence). CDR3 sequence (DNA): TGTGCCAGCAGTCAGACAGGGGGCCGCGGGGAGACCCAGTACTTC. Its translation is CASSQTGGRGETQYF.

In its sample, this clone was seen a few times. The gene calls are TRBV7-2 and TRBJ1-2; D might be TRBD1 (5 bases). V dropped 7 bases and J dropped 4 bases, with 16 bases sitting between them. The CDR3 is made up of 14 amino acids. Germline V gene data show CDR1 as SGHTA and CDR2 as FQGNSA. CDR3: CASTMGTLIYGYTF. As DNA, the CDR3 is TGTGCCAGCACCATGGGGACTCTAATCTATGGCTACACCTTC. Variable domain in full (rest from reference TRBV7-2 and TRBJ1-2): GAGVSQSPSNKVTEKGKDVELRCDPISGHTALYWYRQSLGQGLEFLIYFQGNSAPDKSGLPSDRFSAERTGGSVSTLTIQRTQQEDSAVYLCASTMGTLIYGYTFGSGTRLTVV.

This clone was seen only a few times. This chain connects TRBV5-1 to TRBJ2-7, with TRBD1 as a possible D gene (5 bases). Trimming took off 0 bases at V and 0 bases at J, with 13 bases between the two ends. This CDR3 contains 16 residues. Per germline, CDR1 SGHRS and CDR2 YFSETQ. The CDR3 DNA reads TGCGCCAGCAGCTTGGTGGGGCCGCCGGCCTCCTACGAGCAGTACTTC. This encodes CASSLVGPPASYEQYF.

J is TRBJ2-1 and V is TRBV5-1; possibly TRBD2 for D (6 bases). The CDR3 runs to 14 residues. V shed 3 bases and J shed 0 bases, with 7 bases lying between them. Germline values: CDR1 SGHRS, CDR2 YFSETQ. The CDR3 nucleotides read TGCGCCAGCAGCTGGGACTCCTCCTACAATGAGCAGTTCTTC. Translation: CASSWDSSYNEQFF.

The V gene is TRBV15, the J gene TRBJ2-5; 10 bases align to TRBD2. The V gene's germline CDR1 is LNHNV and CDR2 YYDKDF (reference sequence). CDR3 size: 15 residues. The V gene end was trimmed by 3 bases and the J gene end by 4 bases; junction bases not matched to a gene: 5. The CDR3, as DNA: TGTGCCACCAGCAGTCCCCTAGCGGGAGTAGAGACCCAGTACTTC. Its translation is CATSSPLAGVETQYF.

V and J are TRBV7-2 and TRBJ2-3; D is unresolved. CDR1 and CDR2 from the germline V gene are SGHTA and FQGNSA. The CDR3 is made up of 14 amino acids. The V and J ends lost 3 bases and 0 bases respectively, with 7 bases between them. Here the CDR3 reads CASSFPESTDTQYF. In DNA form, the CDR3 reads TGTGCCAGCAGCTTTCCGGAAAGCACAGATACGCAGTATTTT.